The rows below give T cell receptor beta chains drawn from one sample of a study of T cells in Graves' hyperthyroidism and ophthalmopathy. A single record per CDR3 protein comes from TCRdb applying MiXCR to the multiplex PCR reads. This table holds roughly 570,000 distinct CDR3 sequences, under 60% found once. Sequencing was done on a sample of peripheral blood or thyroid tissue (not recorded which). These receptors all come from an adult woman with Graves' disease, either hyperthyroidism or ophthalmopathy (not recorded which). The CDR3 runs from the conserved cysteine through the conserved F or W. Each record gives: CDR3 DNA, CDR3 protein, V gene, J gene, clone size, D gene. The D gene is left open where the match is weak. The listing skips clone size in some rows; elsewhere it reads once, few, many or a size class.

TGTGCCAGCAGCGTAGGGGGCAGCGGCACAGATACGCAGTACTTC	CASSVGGSGTDTQYF	TRBV6-4	TRBJ2-5	.	TRBD1
TGTGCCATCAGTGAGGGGGCGAGGGAAAAACTGTACTTC	CAISEGAREKLYF	TRBV10-3	TRBJ2-5	once	.
TGCAGTGCTTCCCGCGGGACCCCCAAAGATCCGCAGCATTTT	CSASRGTPKDPQHF	TRBV20-1	TRBJ1-5	many	.
TGTGCCAGCAGCCCCGTGACCCAGGGGGCCCAGTACTTC	CASSPVTQGAQYF	TRBV7-6	TRBJ2-5	many	TRBD1
TGTGCCAGCAGCTTACCGACTCGGGACAGGAGACAAGAGACCCAGTACTTC	CASSLPTRDRRQETQYF	TRBV7-9	TRBJ2-5	.	TRBD1
TGTGCCAGCGAAGAAGGGTCGAGCACTGAAGCTTTCTTT	CASEEGSSTEAFF	TRBV7-9	TRBJ1-1	many	.
TGTGCCAGCAGTTCGGGGGGGACAGTCTCCTTCGCTAGCTATGGCTACACCTTC	CASSSGGTVSFASYGYTF	TRBV28	TRBJ1-2	.	TRBD1
TGTGCCAGCAGCGTTGAGGATTCCTTTTTT	CASSVEDSFF	TRBV9	TRBJ1-4	.	.
TGCAGCGGTGGGCCGTTCCAGAGAGATACGCAGTATTTT	CSGGPFQRDTQYF	TRBV29-1	TRBJ2-3	.	.
TGTGCCAGCAGTGAAGGGGACAGCAATCAGCCCCAGCATTTT	CASSEGDSNQPQHF	TRBV2	TRBJ1-5	.	.
TGTGCCAGCAGCTTGGACGGGGTTGAGTCCTACGAGCAGTACTTC	CASSLDGVESYEQYF	TRBV9	TRBJ2-7	.	.